The rows below give T cell receptor beta chains drawn from one sample of a study of blood T cells in healthy people across ages. TCRdb reprocessed the 5' RACE reads with MiXCR, giving one entry per CDR3 protein. The table lists 1,100,000 or so distinct CDR3 sequences, 40% to 50% of them singletons. Sample: blood. All receptors derive from an older woman in good health. The CDR3 runs from the conserved cysteine through the conserved F or W. D genes are given only for firm matches. Size tells how often a clone was seen (once, few, many) or the class of an expanded clone, and some rows leave it out.

J | V | size | D | CDR3 | DNA
TRBJ2-1 | TRBV20-1 | NA | TRBD1 | CSASDRAGYNEQFF | TGCAGTGCTAGTGACAGGGCTGGGTACAATGAGCAGTTCTTC
TRBJ1-5 | TRBV5-1 | NA | NA | CASSWQVGQPQHF | TGCGCCAGCAGTTGGCAGGTCGGTCAGCCCCAGCATTTT
TRBJ1-4 | TRBV20-1 | NA | NA | CSARDKEKLFF | TGCAGTGCTAGAGATAAAGAAAAACTGTTTTTT
TRBJ2-5 | TRBV27 | NA | TRBD2 | CASSFTGSSGRAQETQYF | TGTGCCAGCAGTTTTACCGGGTCTAGCGGAAGAGCGCAAGAGACCCAGTACTTC
TRBJ2-3 | TRBV6-5 | NA | TRBD2 | CASSYSLAGSLVDTQYF | TGTGCCAGCAGTTACTCGTTAGCGGGTTCGCTGGTAGATACGCAGTATTTT
TRBJ2-1 | TRBV7-9 | once | NA | CASSLVGLVDEQFF | TGTGCCAGCAGCTTAGTGGGGCTCGTGGATGAGCAGTTCTTC
TRBJ2-5 | TRBV28 | once | NA | CASSITGTHSPGEQYF | TGTGCCAGCAGTATAACCGGGACGCATTCCCCGGGGGAGCAGTACTTC
TRBJ1-2 | TRBV20-1 | once | NA | CSARGGGGAIYGYTF | TGCAGTGCTAGGGGAGGCGGGGGCGCCATCTATGGCTACACCTTC
TRBJ2-1 | TRBV7-9 | NA | NA | CASSFDNTEQFF | TGTGCCAGCAGCTTTGACAATACTGAGCAGTTCTTC
TRBJ2-6 | TRBV4-2 | NA | NA | CASSRAAISGANVLTF | TGTGCCAGCAGCCGGGCAGCTATCTCTGGGGCCAACGTCCTGACTTTC
TRBJ2-1 | TRBV29-1 | few | TRBD2 | CSAKLAGMYNEQFF | TGCAGCGCAAAACTAGCGGGCATGTACAATGAGCAGTTCTTC
TRBJ2-7 | TRBV27 | few | TRBD2 | CASRTPGLAREQYF | TGTGCCAGCAGAACCCCGGGACTAGCGCGCGAGCAGTACTTC
TRBJ2-7 | TRBV5-1 | NA | NA | CASSPGPGPSYEQYF | TGCGCCAGCAGCCCTGGACCAGGGCCCTCCTACGAGCAGTACTTC
TRBJ2-7 | TRBV5-1 | few | NA | CASGFRDGSYEQYF | TGCGCCAGCGGCTTCCGGGACGGCTCCTACGAGCAGTACTTC
TRBJ2-7 | TRBV6-7 | NA | NA | CASEIYEQYF | TGTGCCAGCGAGATATACGAGCAGTACTTC
TRBJ2-7 | TRBV2 | many | TRBD2 | CASSRDYPYEQYF | TGTGCCAGCAGTCGGGACTACCCCTACGAGCAGTACTTC
TRBJ2-4 | TRBV6-1 | few | TRBD1 | CASSRRDRETKNIQYF | TGTGCCAGCAGTCGTCGGGACAGGGAAACCAAAAACATTCAGTACTTC
TRBJ2-5 | TRBV11-3 | few | TRBD2 | CASSFGLAPQETQYF | TGTGCCAGCAGCTTTGGACTAGCGCCTCAAGAGACCCAGTACTTC
TRBJ2-7 | TRBV4-1 | NA | TRBD1 | CASNQGEGQGAYEQYF | TGCGCCAGCAACCAGGGGGAAGGACAGGGGGCGTACGAGCAGTACTTC
TRBJ2-4 | TRBV7-2 | many | TRBD1 | CASSPMWDRGGENIQYF | TGTGCCAGCAGCCCAATGTGGGACAGGGGAGGTGAAAACATTCAGTACTTC
TRBJ1-2 | TRBV7-8 | few | TRBD1 | CASIGHRGHGYTF | TGTGCCAGCATCGGCCACAGGGGGCATGGCTACACCTTC
TRBJ2-7 | TRBV5-1 | NA | TRBD1 | CASSSGQGASEQYF | TGCGCCAGCAGCTCGGGACAGGGGGCTTCCGAGCAGTACTTC
TRBJ2-7 | TRBV7-2 | few | NA | CASSLGQVTSYEQYF | TGTGCCAGCAGCTTAGGACAGGTAACCTCCTACGAGCAGTACTTC
TRBJ2-7 | TRBV20-1 | few | NA | CSALGPLWAESSYEQYF | TGCAGTGCTCTTGGTCCCCTTTGGGCAGAGAGCTCCTACGAGCAGTACTTC
TRBJ2-7 | TRBV10-3 | few | TRBD2 | CAISDGTSLSYEQYF | TGTGCCATCAGTGACGGGACTAGCTTGTCGTACGAGCAGTACTTC
TRBJ2-5 | TRBV27 | NA | NA | CASSRGGFQETLYF | TGTGCCAGCAGCCGTGGCGGGTTCCAAGAGACCCTGTACTTC
TRBJ1-2 | TRBV27 | once | NA | CASSMGGGDLYGYTF | TGTGCCAGCAGTATGGGAGGGGGGGACCTATATGGCTACACCTTC
TRBJ2-6 | TRBV9 | many | NA | CASSVGGAGANVLTF | TGTGCCAGCAGCGTAGGGGGAGCTGGGGCCAACGTCCTGACTTTC
TRBJ2-3 | TRBV30 | few | NA | CAWRMGSTDTQYF | TGTGCCTGGAGGATGGGGAGCACAGATACGCAGTATTTT
TRBJ1-2 | TRBV7-9 | NA | NA | CASNELDTLGGYTF | TGTGCCAGCAACGAGTTGGATACTCTGGGGGGCTACACCTTC